What follows are 26 T cell receptor beta chains derived from one specimen sequenced in a study of CD8 T cells in ankylosing spondylitis. Via MiXCR, TCRdb re-called the 5' RACE reads, giving one row per CDR3 protein. Of just over 350,000 distinct CDR3 sequences listed, 20% to 25% are singletons. Sequenced: blood, either unsorted or a sorted T cell fraction (not recorded which). These receptors were taken from a male donor with ankylosing spondylitis or in good health (not recorded which).

CDR3 sequence (DNA): TGTGCCAGCAGCCCCACAGGGGGTCAAGGACAAGAGACCCAGTACTTC. This encodes CASSPTGGQGQETQYF. V usage is TRBV7-9 and J usage is TRBJ2-5; TRBD1 aligns across 8 bases. The CDR3 length is 16 residues. The germline gives CDR1 SEHNR, CDR2 FQNEAQ (reference sequence). V shed 5 bases and J 2 bases; nucleotides not matched to a gene: 10.

The CDR3 sequence: CSASEEGSVEETQYF. In nucleotides, the CDR3 is TGCAGTGCTAGTGAGGAAGGGTCAGTCGAGGAGACCCAGTACTTC. This rearrangement joins TRBV20-1 to TRBJ2-5; unclear D gene. The CDR3 runs to 15 residues. Looked up from germline, CDR1 is DFQATT and CDR2 is SNEGSKA (reference sequence). Trimming removed 3 bases from V and 5 bases from J, with 19 bases in between.

The rearrangement links TRBV29-1 to TRBJ2-6; no clear D gene. Trimming took 6 bases from V and 0 from J, leaving 3 bases between them. Germline V gene sequence: CDR1 SQVTM, CDR2 ANQGSEA. CDR3 length: 12 amino acids. CDR3 sequence (DNA): TGCAGCGTATACTCTGGGGCCAACGTCCTGACTTTC. Translated, it gives CSVYSGANVLTF.

V and J are TRBV21-1 and TRBJ1-6. TRBV21-1 is a listed pseudogene. This CDR3 comprises 16 residues. The CDR3 sequence is CASSILGNRYNSPLHF. CDR3 bases: TGTGCCAGCAGCATCTTGGGGAATCGGTATAATTCACCCCTCCACTTT.

This clonotype has just a few counts. This chain links TRBV12-3 or TRBV12-4 with TRBJ1-6, with TRBD1 identical over 8 bases. The CDR3 loop spans 13 amino acids. The V gene end was trimmed by 8 bases and the J gene end by 6 bases; junction bases not matched to a gene: 3. This CDR3 reads CASRTGGNSPLHF. For the CDR3, the DNA is TGTGCCAGCCGAACAGGGGGTAATTCACCCCTCCACTTT.

This clonotype has just a few counts. V and J are TRBV12-3 or TRBV12-4 and TRBJ2-1; no reliable D call. The CDR3 consists of 16 residues. V dropped 0 bases and J dropped 0 bases, with 9 bases sitting between them. This CDR3 is CASSLAPSSSYNEQFF. The CDR3 DNA reads TGTGCCAGCAGTTTAGCCCCCAGTAGCTCCTACAATGAGCAGTTCTTC.

The V and J genes are TRBV5-1 and TRBJ2-3; TRBD1 agrees at 7 bases. The CDR3 is made up of 17 amino acids. With 0 bases clipped from V and 5 bases from J, the junction kept 12 bases outside the gene matches. The V gene's germline CDR1 is SGHRS and CDR2 YFSETQ. CDR3 DNA sequence: TGCGCCAGCAGCTTGGCCGTACAGGGGTCCCCCGGAGATACGCAGTATTTT. As protein: CASSLAVQGSPGDTQYF. Variable domain in full (rest from reference TRBV5-1 and TRBJ2-3): KAGVTQTPRYLIKTRGQQVTLSCSPISGHRSVSWYQQTPGQGLQFLFEYFSETQRNKGNFPGRFSGRQFSNSRSEMNVSTLELGDSALYLCASSLAVQGSPGDTQYFGPGTRLTVL.

In this sample, this clonotype turned up many times. The chain is built from TRBV6-5 and TRBJ2-1; 11 bases match TRBD2. V lost 4 bases and J lost 4; bases outside the gene matches: 3. The length of the CDR3 is 15 residues. Germline V gene lookup returns CDR1 MNHEY and CDR2 SVGAGI. CDR3 in amino acids: CASSSGTSGYNEQFF. In nucleotides, the CDR3 is TGTGCCAGCAGTTCTGGGACTAGCGGATACAATGAGCAGTTCTTC.

The chain is built from TRBV7-9 and TRBJ2-7, with TRBD1 matching 12 bases. Germline-derived CDR1 and CDR2 are SEHNR and FQNEAQ (reference sequence). The CDR3 is made up of 16 amino acids. V dropped 5 bases and J dropped 4; count of bases not matched to a gene: 9. This chain's CDR3 is CASSPLRGQGAYEQYF. In DNA form, the CDR3 reads TGTGCCAGCAGCCCCCTGAGGGGACAGGGGGCATACGAGCAGTACTTC.

This clonotype was counted ten times or more. This chain joins TRBV7-9 and TRBJ1-1; D gene ambiguous. Germline V CDR1 and CDR2: SEHNR, FQNEAQ (reference sequence). This CDR3 region has 13 residues. Trimming removed 1 base from V and 5 bases from J, with 8 bases in between. CDR3 amino acids: CASSLGVATEAFF. The CDR3 bases are TGTGCCAGCAGCTTAGGGGTTGCGACTGAAGCTTTCTTT.

This clonotype occurred many times. The chain carries TRBV11-2 and TRBJ2-5, with D possibly being TRBD1 (6 bases). CDR1 is SGHAT, CDR2 FQNNGV, per germline. V was trimmed by 0 bases and J by 5 bases, leaving 13 bases between them. The CDR3 runs to 15 residues. CDR3 coding DNA: TGTGCCAGCAGCTTAGACCCGAGGGGGACGGAGACCCAGTACTTC. Translation: CASSLDPRGTETQYF.

This clonotype was recorded at least ten times. This sequence joins TRBV5-1 and TRBJ2-1, with 9 bases aligning to TRBD1. The CDR3 has 15 residues. Germline V gene sequence: CDR1 SGHRS, CDR2 YFSETQ. After removal of 2 bases from V and 6 bases from J, the junction contained 6 bases not matched to a gene. CDR3 DNA: TGCGCCAGCAGCTTCTCCGGGACAGGGCCCAATGAGCAGTTCTTC. It encodes CASSFSGTGPNEQFF.

The chain combines TRBV20-1 with TRBJ2-3; 10 nucleotides match TRBD2. Trimming cost V 6 bases and J 2 bases; bases outside gene matches: 8. This CDR3 has 15 residues. CDR1 DFQATT and CDR2 SNEGSKA come from the germline V gene (reference sequence). Written as DNA, the CDR3 is TGCAGTGCAAGACCACTAGCGGGGCACACAGATACGCAGTATTTT. It translates to CSARPLAGHTDTQYF.

V is TRBV9 and J is TRBJ2-2, with D unclear. Germline lookup yields CDR1 SGDLS and CDR2 YYNGEE. This CDR3 contains 13 residues. The V gene lost 1 base and the J gene lost 3 bases, with 4 bases spanning the gap. CDR3 nucleotide sequence: TGTGCCAGCAGCGTATGGGACACCGGGGAGCTGTTTTTT. Its translation: CASSVWDTGELFF.

This clonotype was observed a single time. The CDR3 reads CASSLGGGSPWEQYF. CDR3 DNA: TGTGCCAGCAGCTTAGGTGGAGGGAGCCCATGGGAGCAGTACTTC. This chain uses TRBV7-3 with TRBJ2-7, with TRBD2 as a possible D gene (6 bases). V lost 2 bases and J 7 bases, leaving 18 bases between the germline ends. Looked up from germline, CDR1 is SGHTA and CDR2 is FQGTGA. This CDR3 has 15 residues.

The V gene is TRBV11-2, the J gene TRBJ1-1; no clear D gene. Between the trimmed V and J ends, which lost 1 base and 4 bases, there was a span of 7 bases. The CDR3 has 13 residues. Germline V lookup: CDR1 SGHAT, CDR2 FQNNGV. The CDR3 is CASSLGKFTEAFF. CDR3 DNA sequence: TGTGCCAGCAGCTTAGGTAAATTCACTGAAGCTTTCTTT. The full variable domain, with the rest looked up from reference TRBV11-2 and TRBJ1-1, is EAGVAQSPRYKIIEKRQSVAFWCNPISGHATLYWYQQILGQGPKLLIQFQNNGVVDDSQLPKDRFSAERLKGVDSTLKIQPAKLEDSAVYLCASSLGKFTEAFFGQGTRLTVV.

This clonotype was observed a few times. The chain joins TRBV9 to TRBJ2-7; 10 positions match TRBD2. CDR3 length: 16 residues. The germline CDR1 and CDR2 sequences are SGDLS and YYNGEE. V lost 0 bases and J lost 2; bases outside the gene matches: 5. As DNA, the CDR3 is TGTGCCAGCAGCGTAGCGGGGACTAGCGCTACCTACGAGCAGTACTTC. It specifies CASSVAGTSATYEQYF.

The chain recombines TRBV30 with TRBJ2-1, with 10 nucleotides matching TRBD1. The CDR3 spans 14 residues. J gave up 9 bases and V 0 bases, and 5 bases lay outside the gene matches. Germline V lookup: CDR1 GTSNPN, CDR2 SVGIG (reference sequence). The CDR3 region is CAWSVGQGVAEQFF. The CDR3 region has the DNA TGTGCCTGGAGTGTAGGACAGGGGGTCGCTGAGCAGTTCTTC.

The chain links TRBV10-3 to TRBJ2-5, with TRBD2 matching 7 bases. Trimming took 3 bases from V and 6 from J; bases not matched to a gene: 7. The CDR3 length is 14 residues. Germline V gives CDR1 ENHRY, CDR2 SYGVKD. CDR3 bases: TGTGCCATCAGTGATTTAAGCGGGGCTAAGACCCAGTACTTC. Its protein product is CAISDLSGAKTQYF.

The chain is built from TRBV11-1 and TRBJ1-4; D unclear. The CDR3 sequence is 15 residues long. The V gene lost 5 bases and the J gene lost 1 base, with 11 bases spanning the gap. Germline CDR1 is SGHAT and CDR2 is FQDESV (reference sequence). Here the CDR3 reads CASSRWRETNEKLFF. For the CDR3, the DNA is TGTGCCAGCAGCCGGTGGAGAGAAACTAATGAAAAACTGTTTTTT.

In its sample, this clonotype was seen a few times. This chain links TRBV15 with TRBJ2-2, with D unresolved. CDR1 is LNHNV, CDR2 YYDKDF, per germline (reference sequence). V lost 1 base to trimming and J lost 5 bases, with 5 bases between them. The CDR3 length is 13 residues. The CDR3 sequence is CATSRARTGELFF. CDR3 sequence (DNA): TGTGCCACCAGCAGAGCCCGAACCGGGGAGCTGTTTTTT.

This clonotype was observed a few times. The chain combines TRBV29-1 with TRBJ1-2; D gene ambiguous. CDR1 is SQVTM, CDR2 ANQGSEA, per germline. V lost 5 bases, J lost 1 base, and 5 bases lay in between. The CDR3 is 11 amino acids. As DNA, the CDR3 is TGCAGCGTTATCGATAACTATGGCTACACCTTC. This encodes CSVIDNYGYTF.

The rearrangement links TRBV7-9 to TRBJ2-7; tentatively, D is TRBD1 (6 bases). CDR3 length equals 15 residues. Germline V gene data show CDR1 as SEHNR and CDR2 as FQNEAQ (reference sequence). The V end was cut by 2 bases, the J end by 3 bases, with 14 bases between. As DNA, the CDR3 is TGTGCCAGCAGCTTATACAGGGACAAGGGCTACGAGCAGTACTTC. Translating it yields CASSLYRDKGYEQYF.

This clonotype was detected a few times. V gene TRBV12-3 or TRBV12-4 combines with J gene TRBJ2-5, with no clear D. CDR3 size: 12 residues. The germline V and J ends were trimmed by 5 bases and 3 bases, with 7 bases remaining between them. The CDR3 coding sequence is TGTGCCAGCAGTCTCATGAAAGAGACCCAGTACTTC. This codes for CASSLMKETQYF.

The sample holds a few counts of this clonotype. The chain links TRBV6-5 to TRBJ2-7; TRBD1 aligns across 8 bases. CDR1 and CDR2 (germline): MNHEY, SVGAGI. The CDR3 length is 14 residues. J gave up 6 bases and V 1 base, and 5 bases lay outside the gene matches. CDR3 DNA sequence: TGTGCCAGCAGTTACTGGCAGGGGGCGGGCGAGCAGTACTTC. It yields the protein CASSYWQGAGEQYF.

This sequence joins TRBV27 and TRBJ2-6; D not certain. Germline lookup yields CDR1 MNHEY and CDR2 SMNVEV (reference sequence). The CDR3 is made up of 15 amino acids. Trimming left V 3 bases short and J 0 bases short, with 6 bases between. The CDR3: CASSFYSSGANVLTF. Written as DNA, the CDR3 is TGTGCCAGCAGTTTTTATAGCTCTGGGGCCAACGTCCTGACTTTC.